This TCR beta chain was documented in a study of tumor and adjacent non-tumor tissue in lung cancer. Study-level points and caveats: Tumor tissue had significantly higher TCR diversity than normal lung.

This sample's RNA came from whole unsorted tissue. Chemotherapy-naive patients with new lung cancer underwent thoracic surgery in China, August–late 2014. This CDR3 spans 15 amino acids. The V gene lost 6 bases and the J gene lost 2 bases, with 16 bases spanning the gap. Details on this clonotype: Its antigen remains unidentified.

Three rounds of nested PCR, following a modified ARM-PCR protocol, produced the TCRbeta library. From the multiplex PCR reads, TCRdb called clonotypes with MiXCR, one entry per CDR3 protein. The table lists under 150,000 distinct CDR3 sequences, approximately 72% of them singletons. This TCR derives from a man aged 55-75 years with small cell lung cancer. Input material: lung tumor tissue. The chain couples TRBV12-3 or TRBV12-4 to TRBJ2-5; possible D gene TRBD1, 6 bases. CDR3: CASRPGTRGQETQYF. For the CDR3, the DNA is TGTGCCAGCAGGCCTGGGACACGTGGACAAGAGACCCAGTACTTC.